This TCR beta chain was profiled in a study of OX40 agonist ivuxolimab in advanced cancers. Study background: Among those enrolled, mean age was about 62 years (range roughly 20 to 79) and 75% to 90% were male.

This table comes from immunoSEQ multiplex PCR, and its TCRdb copy is limited to in-frame clones, with some not included. The sample consists of approximately 31,000 clones, over 85% of them appearing once. V was pared by 5 bases and J by 8 bases, with 12 bases between. This CDR3 is built from 12 residues. The germline CDR1 and CDR2 sequences are PRHDT and FYEKMQ (reference sequence). Points from the study as a whole: Both CD4+ and CD8+ T cell populations in blood had undergone clonal expansion by week 6 at 0.1 to 3.0 mg/kg.

Any history of autoimmune disease or systemic immunosuppression disqualified patients. Points on this clone: The antigen remains undetermined.

Sequenced here: CD4+ or CD8+ T cells sorted from blood, sampled in a trial of the OX40 agonist ivuxolimab. The receptor's source is an adult with an advanced solid tumor such as melanoma, head and neck, liver or kidney cancer. The chain combines TRBV13 with TRBJ1-1; D uncertain. Here the CDR3 reads CASSPGRGEAFF. In DNA, the CDR3 is TGTGCCAGCAGCCCCGGACGGGGAGAAGCTTTCTTT.